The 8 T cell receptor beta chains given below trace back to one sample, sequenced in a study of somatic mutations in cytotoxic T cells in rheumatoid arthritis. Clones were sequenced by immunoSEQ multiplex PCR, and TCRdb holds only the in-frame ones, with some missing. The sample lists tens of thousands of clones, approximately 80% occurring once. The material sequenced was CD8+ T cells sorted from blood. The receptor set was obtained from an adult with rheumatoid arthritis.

The CDR3 loop is CSVETGGFNTEAFF. The CDR3 nucleotides are TGCAGCGTCGAGACAGGGGGCTTCAACACTGAAGCTTTCTTT. The V gene is TRBV29-1, the J gene TRBJ1-1, with 10 nucleotides matching TRBD1. This CDR3 comprises 14 residues. V shed 6 bases, J shed 2 bases, and the junction held 6 bases outside the gene matches. Germline lookup yields CDR1 SQVTM and CDR2 ANQGSEA.

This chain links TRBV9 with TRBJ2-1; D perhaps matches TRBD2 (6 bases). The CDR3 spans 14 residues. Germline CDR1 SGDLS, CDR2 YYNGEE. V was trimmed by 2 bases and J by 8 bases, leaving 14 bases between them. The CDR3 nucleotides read TGTGCCAGCAGCGTTGCGGGGTGGGAGGATGAGCAGTTCTTC. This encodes CASSVAGWEDEQFF.

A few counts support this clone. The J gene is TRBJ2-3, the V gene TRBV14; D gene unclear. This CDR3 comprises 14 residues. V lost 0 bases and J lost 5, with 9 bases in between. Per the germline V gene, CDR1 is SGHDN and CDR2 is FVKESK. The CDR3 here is CASSQDQLLDTQYF. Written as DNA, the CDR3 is TGTGCCAGCAGCCAAGATCAACTTCTAGATACGCAGTATTTT.

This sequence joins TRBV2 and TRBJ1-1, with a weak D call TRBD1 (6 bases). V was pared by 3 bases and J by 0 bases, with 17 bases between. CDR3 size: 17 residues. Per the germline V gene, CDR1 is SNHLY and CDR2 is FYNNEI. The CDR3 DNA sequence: TGTGCCAGCAGTGATGTGATGGCTGGACAGCTGAACACTGAAGCTTTCTTT. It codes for CASSDVMAGQLNTEAFF.

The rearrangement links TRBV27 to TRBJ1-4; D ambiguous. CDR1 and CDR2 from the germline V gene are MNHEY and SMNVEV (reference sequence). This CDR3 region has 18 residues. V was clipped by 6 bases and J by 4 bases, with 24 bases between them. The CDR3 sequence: CASSLTGGSRTDNEKLFF. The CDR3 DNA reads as TGTGCCAGCAGCCTTACTGGTGGGTCCCGGACCGATAATGAAAAACTGTTTTTT.

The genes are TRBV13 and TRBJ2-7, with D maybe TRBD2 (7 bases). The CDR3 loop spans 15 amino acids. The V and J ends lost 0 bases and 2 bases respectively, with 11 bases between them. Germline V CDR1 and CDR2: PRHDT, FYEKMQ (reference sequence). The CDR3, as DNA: TGTGCCAGCAGCTTAGGAAGAGGGGGGGCCTACGAGCAGTACTTC. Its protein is CASSLGRGGAYEQYF.

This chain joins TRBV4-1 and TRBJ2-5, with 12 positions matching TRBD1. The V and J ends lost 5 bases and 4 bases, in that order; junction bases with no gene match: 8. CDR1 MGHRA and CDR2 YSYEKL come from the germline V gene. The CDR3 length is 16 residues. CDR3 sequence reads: CASSNRGTGGPETQYF. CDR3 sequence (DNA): TGCGCCAGCAGCAATCGCGGGACAGGGGGCCCAGAGACCCAGTACTTC.

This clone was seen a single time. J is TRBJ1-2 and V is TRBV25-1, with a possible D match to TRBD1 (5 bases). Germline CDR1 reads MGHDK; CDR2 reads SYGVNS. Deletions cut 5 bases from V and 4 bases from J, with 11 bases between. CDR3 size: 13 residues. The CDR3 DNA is TGTGCCAGCAGTAAGGGCCAGGGCTATGGCTACACCTTC. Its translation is CASSKGQGYGYTF.